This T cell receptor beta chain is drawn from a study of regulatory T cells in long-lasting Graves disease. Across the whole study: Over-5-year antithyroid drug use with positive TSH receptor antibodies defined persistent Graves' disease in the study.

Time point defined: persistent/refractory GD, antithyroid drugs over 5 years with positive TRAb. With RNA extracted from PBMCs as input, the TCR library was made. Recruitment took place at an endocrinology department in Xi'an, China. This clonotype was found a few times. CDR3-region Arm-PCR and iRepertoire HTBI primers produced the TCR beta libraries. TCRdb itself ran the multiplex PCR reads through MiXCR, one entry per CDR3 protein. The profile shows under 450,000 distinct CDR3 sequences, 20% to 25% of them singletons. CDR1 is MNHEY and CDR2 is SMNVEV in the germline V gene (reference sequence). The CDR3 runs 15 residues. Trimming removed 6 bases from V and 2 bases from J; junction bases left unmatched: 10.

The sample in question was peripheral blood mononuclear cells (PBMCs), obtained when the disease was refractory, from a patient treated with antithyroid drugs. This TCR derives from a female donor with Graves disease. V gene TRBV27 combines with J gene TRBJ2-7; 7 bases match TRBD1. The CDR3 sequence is CASSRGGARAYEQYF. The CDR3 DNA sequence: TGTGCCAGCAGCAGAGGGGGCGCAAGAGCCTACGAGCAGTACTTC.